Listed below are T cell receptor beta chains from one sample, sequenced in a study of T cell responses to AZD1222 COVID-19 vaccine. The data were produced by immunoSEQ multiplex PCR, yet TCRdb's version contains in-frame clones alone and is incomplete. The profile covers some 150,000 clones, with about nine tenths appearing a single time and around 2.8% taken by the ten largest. The sample here was peripheral blood, taken on day 0 of MenACWY control vaccination. These receptors originate from an adult in good health. The CDR3 runs from the conserved cysteine through the conserved F or W. The order of the fields is clone size, D gene, J gene, V gene, CDR3 protein, CDR3 DNA. D genes are given only for firm matches. Where a row states a size, it is once, few, many or the class of an expanded clone; other rows omit it.

size: .
D: .
J: TRBJ1-2
V: TRBV10-3
CDR3: CAMNDPGAPNYGYTF
DNA: TGTGCCATGAATGATCCGGGGGCCCCTAACTATGGCTACACCTTC

size: .
D: TRBD2
J: TRBJ2-2
V: TRBV3-1/TRBV3-2
CDR3: CASSQDRGGITGELFF
DNA: TGTGCCAGCAGCCAAGATCGCGGGGGGATCACCGGGGAGCTGTTTTTT

size: .
D: .
J: TRBJ2-1
V: TRBV10-3
CDR3: CAIRAYNEQFF
DNA: TGTGCCATCAGAGCATACAATGAGCAGTTCTTC

size: .
D: .
J: TRBJ2-1
V: TRBV29-1
CDR3: CSVEVDSNNEQFF
DNA: TGCAGCGTTGAAGTTGACAGCAACAATGAGCAGTTCTTC

size: .
D: .
J: TRBJ2-3
V: TRBV30
CDR3: CAWSVLSENTQYF
DNA: TGTGCCTGGAGTGTACTATCGGAAAATACGCAGTATTTT

size: .
D: TRBD1
J: TRBJ2-7
V: TRBV7-8
CDR3: CASSLGAGGLYEQYF
DNA: TGTGCCAGCAGCTTAGGAGCAGGGGGCCTTTACGAGCAGTACTTC

size: .
D: TRBD1
J: TRBJ1-2
V: TRBV7-9
CDR3: CASSLDRGRVYGYTF
DNA: TGTGCCAGCAGCCTCGACAGGGGGCGGGTCTATGGCTACACCTTC

size: .
D: .
J: TRBJ2-3
V: TRBV6-5
CDR3: CASSYGGGRTDTQYF
DNA: TGTGCCAGCAGTTACGGAGGAGGGCGCACAGATACGCAGTATTTT

size: .
D: .
J: TRBJ2-3
V: TRBV9
CDR3: CASSVEGYTDTQYF
DNA: TGTGCCAGCAGCGTAGAGGGGTACACAGATACGCAGTATTTT

size: .
D: .
J: TRBJ1-1
V: TRBV7-6
CDR3: CASSSGLPLMNTEAFF
DNA: TGTGCCAGCAGCTCAGGACTGCCACTTATGAACACTGAAGCTTTCTTT

size: .
D: .
J: TRBJ1-1
V: TRBV3-1/TRBV3-2
CDR3: CASSQGYEAFF
DNA: TGTGCCAGCAGCCAGGGTTACGAAGCTTTCTTT

size: .
D: .
J: TRBJ2-7
V: TRBV6-1
CDR3: CASSEGDTYEQYF
DNA: TGTGCCAGCAGTGAAGGGGACACCTACGAGCAGTACTTC

size: .
D: .
J: TRBJ2-3
V: TRBV27
CDR3: CASRLTFIDHPGTDTQYF
DNA: TGTGCCAGCCGACTTACCTTCATTGATCACCCCGGCACAGATACGCAGTATTTT

size: .
D: TRBD1
J: TRBJ1-2
V: TRBV6-5
CDR3: CASSPRQGWGYTF
DNA: TGTGCCAGCAGTCCACGACAGGGGTGGGGCTACACCTTC

size: .
D: TRBD1
J: TRBJ1-2
V: TRBV4-1
CDR3: CASSQQDRGDYGYTF
DNA: TGCGCCAGCAGCCAACAGGACAGGGGCGACTATGGCTACACCTTC

size: few
D: TRBD1
J: TRBJ2-2
V: TRBV9
CDR3: CASSRDRDLSNTGELFF
DNA: TGTGCCAGCAGCCGCGACAGGGACCTATCGAACACCGGGGAGCTGTTTTTT

size: once
D: TRBD2
J: TRBJ2-7
V: TRBV29-1
CDR3: CSVEDQSSGRGTEQYF
DNA: TGCAGCGTTGAAGATCAGTCTAGCGGGAGGGGAACCGAGCAGTACTTC

size: .
D: .
J: TRBJ1-4
V: TRBV9
CDR3: CASSQALGAGNEKLFF
DNA: TGTGCCAGCAGCCAAGCTCTGGGGGCCGGGAATGAAAAACTGTTTTTT

size: .
D: TRBD1
J: TRBJ2-5
V: TRBV4-1
CDR3: CASSQDSGTGIGETQYF
DNA: TGCGCCAGCAGCCAAGATTCGGGGACAGGGATTGGGGAGACCCAGTACTTC